Below, one T cell receptor beta chain is given with its context. This entry is derived from a study of T cells after somatic rescue of genetic block. This table comes from immunoSEQ multiplex PCR, and its TCRdb copy is limited to in-frame clones, with some not included. The sample gives 110,000 or so clones, around nine tenths of which show up once; 1.4% is in the top ten. The sequence derives from a woman in her late teens or twenties. The specimen sequenced was peripheral blood mononuclear cells (PBMCs).

CDR3 nucleotide sequence: TGTGCCAGCAGCTTAACGTCGCACACCGGGGAGCTGTTTTTT. This codes for CASSLTSHTGELFF. J is TRBJ2-2 and V is TRBV7-2; D gene ambiguous. CDR1 SGHTA and CDR2 FQGNSA come from the germline V gene. There are 14 residues in the CDR3. The germline V and J ends were trimmed by 2 bases and 3 bases, with 7 bases remaining between them.